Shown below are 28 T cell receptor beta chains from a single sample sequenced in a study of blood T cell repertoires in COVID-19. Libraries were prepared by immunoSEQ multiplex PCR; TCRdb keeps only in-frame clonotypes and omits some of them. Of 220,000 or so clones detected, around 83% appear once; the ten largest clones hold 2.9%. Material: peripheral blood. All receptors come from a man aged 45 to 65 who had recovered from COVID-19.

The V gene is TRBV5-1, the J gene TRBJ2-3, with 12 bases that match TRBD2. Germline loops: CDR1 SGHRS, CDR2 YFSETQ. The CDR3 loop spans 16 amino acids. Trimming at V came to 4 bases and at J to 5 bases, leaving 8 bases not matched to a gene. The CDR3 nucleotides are TGCGCCAGCAGCCTGGGACTAGCGGGCCAATTAGATACGCAGTATTTT. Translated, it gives CASSLGLAGQLDTQYF.

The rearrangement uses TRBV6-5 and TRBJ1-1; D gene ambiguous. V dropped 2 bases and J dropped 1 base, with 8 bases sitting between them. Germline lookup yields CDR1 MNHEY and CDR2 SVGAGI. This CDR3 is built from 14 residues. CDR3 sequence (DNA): TGTGCCAGCAGTTACGTGCGTTCGAACACTGAAGCTTTCTTT. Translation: CASSYVRSNTEAFF.

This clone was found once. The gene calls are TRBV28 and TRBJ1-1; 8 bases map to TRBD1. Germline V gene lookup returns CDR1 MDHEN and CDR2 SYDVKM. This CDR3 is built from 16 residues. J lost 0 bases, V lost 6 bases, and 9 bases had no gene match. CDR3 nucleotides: TGTGCCAGCAGCCGGTCCGGGACAGGAATGAACACTGAAGCTTTCTTT. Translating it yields CASSRSGTGMNTEAFF.

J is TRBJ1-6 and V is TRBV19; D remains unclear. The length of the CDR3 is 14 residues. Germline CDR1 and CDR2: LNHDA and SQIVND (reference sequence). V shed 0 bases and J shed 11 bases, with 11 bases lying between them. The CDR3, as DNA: TGTGCCAGTAGTATAGATCCATCAGCGACACCCCTCCACTTT. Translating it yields CASSIDPSATPLHF. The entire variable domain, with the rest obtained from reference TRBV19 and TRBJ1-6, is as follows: DGGITQSPKYLFRKEGQNVTLSCEQNLNHDAMYWYRQDPGQGLRLIYYSQIVNDFQKGDIAEGYSVSREKKESFPLTVTSAQKNPTAFYLCASSIDPSATPLHFGNGTRLTVT.

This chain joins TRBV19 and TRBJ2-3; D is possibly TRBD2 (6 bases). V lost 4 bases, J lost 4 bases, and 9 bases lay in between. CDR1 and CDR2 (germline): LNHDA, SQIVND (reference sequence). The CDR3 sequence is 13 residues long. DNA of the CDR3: TGTGCCAGTAGTAGGGGGGTAGCAGATACGCAGTATTTT. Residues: CASSRGVADTQYF.

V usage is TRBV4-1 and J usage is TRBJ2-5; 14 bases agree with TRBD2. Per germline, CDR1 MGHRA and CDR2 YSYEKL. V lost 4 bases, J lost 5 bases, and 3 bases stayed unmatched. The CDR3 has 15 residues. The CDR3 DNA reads TGCGCCAGCAGCCTTGGGACTAGCGGGAGCGAGACCCAGTACTTC. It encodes CASSLGTSGSETQYF.

The CDR3 is CASSFYPGQGASGANVLTF. CDR3 bases: TGTGCCAGCAGCTTTTACCCGGGACAGGGGGCTTCTGGGGCCAACGTCCTGACTTTC. The chain is built from TRBV5-4 and TRBJ2-6; 12 nucleotides match TRBD1. Germline values: CDR1 SGHNT, CDR2 YYREEE (reference sequence). This CDR3 has 19 amino acids. V lost 2 bases to trimming and J lost 1 base; unmatched junction nucleotides: 7.

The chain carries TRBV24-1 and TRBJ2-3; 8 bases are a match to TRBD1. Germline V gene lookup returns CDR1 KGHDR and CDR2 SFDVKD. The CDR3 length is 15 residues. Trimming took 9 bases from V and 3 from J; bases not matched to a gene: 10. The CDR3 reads CATRTGGSSTDTQYF. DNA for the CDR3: TGTGCCACCCGTACAGGGGGAAGTAGTACAGATACGCAGTATTTT.

Here the CDR3 reads CASSLGTSGSISREQYF. CDR3 in DNA: TGTGCCAGCAGCCTAGGGACTAGCGGGAGCATTTCGAGGGAGCAGTACTTC. V usage is TRBV5-4 and J usage is TRBJ2-7; 14 bases line up with TRBD2. Trimming cost V 4 bases and J 7 bases; bases outside gene matches: 13. Germline CDR1 is SGHNT and CDR2 is YYREEE (reference sequence). There are 17 residues in the CDR3.

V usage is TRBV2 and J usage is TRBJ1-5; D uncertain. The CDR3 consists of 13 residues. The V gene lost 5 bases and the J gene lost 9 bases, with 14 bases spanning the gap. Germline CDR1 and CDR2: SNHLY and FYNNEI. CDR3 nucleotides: TGTGCCAGCAGTTTGCGATTTTCAGGGCCCCAGCATTTT. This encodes CASSLRFSGPQHF. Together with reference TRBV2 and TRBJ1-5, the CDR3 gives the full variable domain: EPEVTQTPSHQVTQMGQEVILRCVPISNHLYFYWYRQILGQKVEFLVSFYNNEISEKSEIFDDQFSVERPDGSNFTLKIRSTKLEDSAMYFCASSLRFSGPQHFGDGTRLSIL.

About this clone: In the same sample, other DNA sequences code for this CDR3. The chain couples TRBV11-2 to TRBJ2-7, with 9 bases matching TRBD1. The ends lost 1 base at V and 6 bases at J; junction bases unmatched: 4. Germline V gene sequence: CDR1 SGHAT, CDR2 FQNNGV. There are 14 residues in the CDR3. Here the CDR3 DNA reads TGTGCCAGCAGCTTAGGGACAGGGGTTCGCGAGCAGTACTTC. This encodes CASSLGTGVREQYF. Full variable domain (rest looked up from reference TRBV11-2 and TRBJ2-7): EAGVAQSPRYKIIEKRQSVAFWCNPISGHATLYWYQQILGQGPKLLIQFQNNGVVDDSQLPKDRFSAERLKGVDSTLKIQPAKLEDSAVYLCASSLGTGVREQYFGPGTRLTVT.

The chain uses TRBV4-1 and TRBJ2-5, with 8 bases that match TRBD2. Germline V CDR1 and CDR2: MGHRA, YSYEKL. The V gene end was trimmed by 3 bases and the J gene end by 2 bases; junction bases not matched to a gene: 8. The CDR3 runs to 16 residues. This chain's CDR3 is CASSHWISGTQETQYF. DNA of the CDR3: TGCGCCAGCAGCCACTGGATTAGCGGGACTCAAGAGACCCAGTACTTC.

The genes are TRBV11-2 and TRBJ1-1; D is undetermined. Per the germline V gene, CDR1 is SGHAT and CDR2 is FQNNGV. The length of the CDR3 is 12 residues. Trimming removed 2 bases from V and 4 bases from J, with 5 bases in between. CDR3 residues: CASSLTSTEAFF. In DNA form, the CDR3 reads TGTGCCAGCAGCTTAACATCCACTGAAGCTTTCTTT.

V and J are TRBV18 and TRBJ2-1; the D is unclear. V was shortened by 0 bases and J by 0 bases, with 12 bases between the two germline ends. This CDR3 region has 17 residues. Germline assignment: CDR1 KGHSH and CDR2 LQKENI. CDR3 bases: TGTGCCAGCTCACCACCGTCGGGTGCGGACTCCTACAATGAGCAGTTCTTC. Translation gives CASSPPSGADSYNEQFF.

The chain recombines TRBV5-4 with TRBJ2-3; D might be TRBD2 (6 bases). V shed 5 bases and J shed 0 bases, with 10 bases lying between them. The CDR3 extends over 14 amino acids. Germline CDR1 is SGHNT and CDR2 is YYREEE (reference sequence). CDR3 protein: CASRREFSTDTQYF. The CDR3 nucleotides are TGTGCCAGCAGGCGGGAATTTAGCACAGATACGCAGTATTTT.

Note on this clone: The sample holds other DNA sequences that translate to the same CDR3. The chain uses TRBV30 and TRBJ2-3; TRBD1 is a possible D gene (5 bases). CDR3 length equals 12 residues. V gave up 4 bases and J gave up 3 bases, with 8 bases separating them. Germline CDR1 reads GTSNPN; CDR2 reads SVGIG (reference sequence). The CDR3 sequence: CAWTSGTDTQYF. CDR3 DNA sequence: TGTGCCTGGACTTCAGGGACAGATACGCAGTATTTT.

Here the CDR3 reads CASSLDRVSYEQYF. For the CDR3, the DNA is TGTGCCAGCAGCCTTGACAGAGTCTCCTACGAGCAGTACTTC. The chain carries TRBV28 and TRBJ2-7, with a possible D match to TRBD1 (5 bases). There are 14 residues in the CDR3. Germline loops: CDR1 MDHEN, CDR2 SYDVKM. With 6 bases removed from V and 0 bases from J, the gap between germline ends came to 12 bases.

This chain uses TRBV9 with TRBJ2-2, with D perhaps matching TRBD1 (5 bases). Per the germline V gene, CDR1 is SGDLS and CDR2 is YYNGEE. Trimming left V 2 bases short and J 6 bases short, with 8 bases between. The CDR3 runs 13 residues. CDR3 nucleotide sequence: TGTGCCAGCAGCGTTCAGGGTTCCGGGGAGCTGTTTTTT. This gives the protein CASSVQGSGELFF.

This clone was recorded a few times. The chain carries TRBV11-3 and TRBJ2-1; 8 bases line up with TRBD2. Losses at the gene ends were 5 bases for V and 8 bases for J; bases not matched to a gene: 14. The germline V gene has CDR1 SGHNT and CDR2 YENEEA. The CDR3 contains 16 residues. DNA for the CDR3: TGTGCCAGCAGCAAGCAGGGGACTAGAAGCTTAGATGAGCAGTTCTTC. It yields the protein CASSKQGTRSLDEQFF.

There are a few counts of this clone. CDR3 sequence reads: CASSYRDRTNYGYTF. The CDR3 DNA reads as TGTGCCAGCAGTTATCGGGACAGAACTAACTATGGCTACACCTTC. The V gene is TRBV6-5, the J gene TRBJ1-2, with TRBD1 identical over 7 bases. J gave up 0 bases and V 3 bases, and 4 bases lay outside the gene matches. CDR1 is MNHEY, CDR2 SVGAGI, per germline. The CDR3 loop spans 15 amino acids.

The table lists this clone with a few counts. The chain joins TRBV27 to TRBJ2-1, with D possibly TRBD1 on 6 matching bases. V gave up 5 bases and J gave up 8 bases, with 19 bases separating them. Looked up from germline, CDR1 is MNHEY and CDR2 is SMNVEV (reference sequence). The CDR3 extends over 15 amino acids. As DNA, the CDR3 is TGTGCCAGCAGTAGACAGGTCGTCGTAGGGGATGAGCAGTTCTTC. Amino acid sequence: CASSRQVVVGDEQFF.

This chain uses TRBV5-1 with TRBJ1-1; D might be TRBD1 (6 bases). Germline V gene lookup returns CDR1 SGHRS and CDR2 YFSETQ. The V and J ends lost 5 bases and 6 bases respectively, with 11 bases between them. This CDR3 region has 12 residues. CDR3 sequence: CASRQGGAEAFF. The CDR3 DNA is TGCGCCAGCAGACAGGGAGGGGCTGAAGCTTTCTTT.

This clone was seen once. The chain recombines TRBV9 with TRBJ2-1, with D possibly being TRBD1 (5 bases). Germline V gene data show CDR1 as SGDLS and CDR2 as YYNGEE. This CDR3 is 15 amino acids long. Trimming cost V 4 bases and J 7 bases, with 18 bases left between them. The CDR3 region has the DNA TGTGCCAGCAGCAGAGCTCCCAGGGTTCAGAATGAGCAGTTCTTC. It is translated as CASSRAPRVQNEQFF.

The CDR3 loop reads CASSARTGGDTEAFF. The CDR3 coding sequence is TGTGCCAGCAGTGCACGGACAGGGGGGGACACTGAAGCTTTCTTT. This chain joins TRBV2 and TRBJ1-1, with TRBD1 matching over 10 bases. V lost 4 bases, J lost 3 bases, and 5 bases stayed unmatched. In germline, CDR1 is SNHLY, CDR2 FYNNEI. The CDR3 covers 15 residues.

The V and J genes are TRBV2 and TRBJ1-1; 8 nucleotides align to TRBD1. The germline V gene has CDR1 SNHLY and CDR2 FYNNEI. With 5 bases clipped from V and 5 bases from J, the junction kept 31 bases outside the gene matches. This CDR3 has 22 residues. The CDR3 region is CASSFTSPGQANERGAGTEAFF. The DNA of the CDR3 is TGTGCCAGCAGTTTCACTTCTCCGGGACAGGCTAACGAGCGCGGCGCGGGGACTGAAGCTTTCTTT.

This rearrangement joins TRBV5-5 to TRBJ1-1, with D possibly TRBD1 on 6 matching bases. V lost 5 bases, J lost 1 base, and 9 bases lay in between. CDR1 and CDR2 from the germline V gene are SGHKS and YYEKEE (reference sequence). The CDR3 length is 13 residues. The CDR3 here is CASRQGSNTEAFF. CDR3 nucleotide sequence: TGTGCCAGCAGGCAGGGGTCGAACACTGAAGCTTTCTTT.

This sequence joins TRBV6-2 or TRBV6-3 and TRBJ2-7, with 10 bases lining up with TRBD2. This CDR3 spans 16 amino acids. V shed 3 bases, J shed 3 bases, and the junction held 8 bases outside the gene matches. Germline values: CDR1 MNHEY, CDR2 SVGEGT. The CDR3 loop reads CASSYIPLAGDYEQYF. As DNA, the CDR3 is TGTGCCAGCAGTTATATCCCGCTAGCGGGAGACTACGAGCAGTACTTC.

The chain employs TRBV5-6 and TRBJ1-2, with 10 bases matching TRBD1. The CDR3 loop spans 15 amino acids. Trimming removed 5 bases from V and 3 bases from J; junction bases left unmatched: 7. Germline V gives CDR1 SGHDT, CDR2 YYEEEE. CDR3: CASRETGTGDYGYTF. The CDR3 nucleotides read TGTGCCAGCAGGGAGACCGGGACAGGGGACTATGGCTACACCTTC.